This T cell receptor (beta chain) was captured in a study of beta chain features in type 1 diabetes. Broader study findings: Any role of HLA type in TCRB rearrangement remained unresolved here. Sequencing used cDNA, and cells with high TCR expression could therefore be over-represented. PCR could preferentially amplify shorter templates, alike in patients and controls.

Isolated RNA was reverse transcribed in full, so expressed TCRB transcripts were sequenced. Some clones are missing from TCRdb's copy, which holds only in-frame ones; the method was immunoSEQ multiplex PCR. This table holds just over 450,000 clones, approximately 28% found once. A word on this clone: Its target is unknown.

Losses at the gene ends were 5 bases for V and 3 bases for J; bases not matched to a gene: 3. This CDR3 comprises 13 residues. The germline CDR1 and CDR2 sequences are KGHSH and LQKENI. This rearrangement joins TRBV18 to TRBJ1-1, with 7 bases fitting TRBD1. The sample consisted of naive CD4+ T cells from blood. The receptor was isolated from a man aged 18 to 30 in good health. The DNA of the CDR3 is TGTGCCAGCTCAACCAGGGGGGACACTGAAGCTTTCTTT. It yields the protein CASSTRGDTEAFF.